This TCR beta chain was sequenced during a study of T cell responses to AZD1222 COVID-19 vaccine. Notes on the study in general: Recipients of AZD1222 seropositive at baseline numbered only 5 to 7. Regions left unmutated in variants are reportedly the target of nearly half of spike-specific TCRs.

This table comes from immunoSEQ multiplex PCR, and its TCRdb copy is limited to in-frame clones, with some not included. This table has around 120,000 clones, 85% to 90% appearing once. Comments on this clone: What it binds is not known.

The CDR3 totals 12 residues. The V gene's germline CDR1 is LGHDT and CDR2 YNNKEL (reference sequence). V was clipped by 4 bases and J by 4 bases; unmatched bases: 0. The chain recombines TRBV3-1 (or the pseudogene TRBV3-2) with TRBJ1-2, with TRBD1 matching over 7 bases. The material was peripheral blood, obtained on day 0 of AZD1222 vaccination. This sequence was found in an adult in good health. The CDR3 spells CASSRDSYGYTF. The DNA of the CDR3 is TGTGCCAGCAGCCGGGACAGCTATGGCTACACCTTC.